This T cell receptor (beta chain) was recovered during a study of OX40 agonist ivuxolimab in advanced cancers. Regarding the complete study: Ivuxolimab was a fully human IgG2 agonistic monoclonal antibody targeting the costimulatory receptor OX40 (CD134). Intravenous ivuxolimab was administered to patients every 2 weeks at six dose levels: 0.01, 0.1, 0.3, 1.5, 3 and 10 mg/kg. Peripheral TCRbeta sequencing aimed to test whether ivuxolimab altered TCR sequence diversity and caused clonal T-cell expansion. Patients were allowed to have had prior anti-PD-1, anti-PD-L1 or anti-CTLA-4 therapy, and approximately 39% of the dose-escalation patients had been treated with checkpoint inhibitors. The paper covers the monotherapy dose-escalation part of the phase I ivuxolimab trial, which included N ≈ 50 patients. Of the roughly 51 patients in dose escalation, around 20 had hepatocellular carcinoma, roughly 15 had melanoma, 9 had renal cell carcinoma and 9 had head and neck cancer. In the dose-escalation cohort, 82.7% of patients were male, and the mean age was roughly 60 years, with a range of about 20 to 90. Three dose-escalation patients achieved partial responses, one with hepatocellular carcinoma and two with cutaneous melanoma.

Genomic DNA was isolated from the sorted cells so that the TCRbeta CDR3 region could be sequenced. TCRbeta CDR3 regions were sequenced using the immunoSEQ Assay. The table was pulled from immuneACCESS by TCRdb, which kept in-frame rearrangements only. Such tables lose some clones; where checked, under half of the loss comes from unresolved V genes, and the rest has no known cause. The sample has 40,000 to 50,000 clones on record, about 80% of them singletons. Clones ranked in the top ten supply 8.5% to 12% of the sample. Patients with a history of autoimmune disease or receiving systemic immunosuppression were excluded from the trial. Peripheral blood for TCR sequencing was drawn from every dose cohort at baseline, at cycle 4 day 1 and at cycle 7 day 1. Samples were obtained from an open-label, multicenter, first-in-human phase I dose-escalation trial of ivuxolimab. Adults with locally advanced or metastatic melanoma, renal cell carcinoma, hepatocellular carcinoma or head and neck squamous cell carcinoma were enrolled in the trial. CD4+ and CD8+ T cells were sorted separately from peripheral blood before TCR sequencing.

The CDR3 contains 15 residues, cysteine and phenylalanine counted. Only the CDR3 part of the read is kept: 45 bases, read in frame from the first base. Trimming removed 0 bases from V and 1 base from J, leaving 9 bases between the germline ends. The germline V gene encodes CDR1 KGHSH and CDR2 LQKENI. What the work shows at the level of the full study, not this receptor alone: The antigen specificity of the clonally expanded peripheral T cells was not determined. In the 0.1-3.0 mg/kg groups, partial responders had among the lowest normalized peripheral clonal expansion, particularly in CD8+ T cells. After ivuxolimab, more expanded clones were found on average in CD8+ T cells than in CD4+ T cells. Low levels of normalized T-cell clonal expansion were also seen in some patients who did not respond. At doses of 0.1 to 3.0 mg/kg, clonal expansion of both CD4+ and CD8+ T cells in blood was seen between baseline and week 6.

Remarks on this clone: The antigen it binds to is not known. No much larger clone is present one base from it, and per-base qualities are unavailable.

This clonotype was sampled from an adult with an advanced solid tumor such as melanoma, head and neck, liver or kidney cancer. The chain uses TRBV18 and TRBJ2-5; matching of 5 bases hints at TRBD1 as the D gene. The material sequenced was CD4+ or CD8+ T cells sorted from blood, taken in a trial of the OX40 agonist ivuxolimab. The CDR3 sequence is CASSPPMGLQETQYF. Read as DNA, the sequence is TGTGCCAGCTCACCACCGATGGGGCTCCAAGAGACCCAGTACTTC.